The 24 T cell receptor beta chains in this list originate from one sample, sequenced in a study of blood T cells in healthy people across ages. Alongside a J-beta primer mix, a sample-barcoded 5' primer served in a second PCR lasting about 7 to 11 cycles. TCRdb re-analysed the 5' RACE reads in MiXCR, keeping a single row per CDR3 protein. The sample has 1.5 million to 2 million distinct CDR3 sequences, 30% to 40% seen once; the top ten hold around 10%. The sample consisted of blood. The receptor source for this set is a woman aged 30 to 39 in good health.

This clonotype was seen a handful of times. The chain has TRBV18 and TRBJ2-1, with D possibly matching TRBD1 (6 bases). The V gene lost 2 bases and the J gene lost 8 bases, with 16 bases spanning the gap. The CDR3 runs 15 residues. Germline assignment: CDR1 KGHSH and CDR2 LQKENI. In DNA form, the CDR3 reads TGTGCCAGCTCACCAGTTTATCAGGGGCCGGATGAGCAGTTCTTC. Amino acid sequence: CASSPVYQGPDEQFF.

This sequence joins TRBV12-3 or TRBV12-4 and TRBJ2-5; tentative D call: TRBD2 (6 bases). Trimming pared 11 bases from V and 1 base from J, leaving 20 bases between. This CDR3 contains 15 residues. The DNA for the CDR3 is TGTGCCCGATTTTCGAGGGGACTCCCCCAAGAGACCCAGTACTTC. This codes for CARFSRGLPQETQYF.

This sequence joins TRBV2 and TRBJ1-2; D perhaps matches TRBD1 (5 bases). Germline V CDR1 and CDR2: SNHLY, FYNNEI. V lost 2 bases to trimming and J lost 4 bases, with 14 bases between them. The CDR3 is made up of 15 amino acids. DNA of the CDR3: TGTGCCAGCAGTGAAATAGAGACAGACCGCTATGGCTACACCTTC. This gives the protein CASSEIETDRYGYTF.

At least ten counts were recorded for this clonotype. The chain joins TRBV29-1 to TRBJ2-1; the match to TRBD1 covers 7 bases. V lost 7 bases and J lost 2; bases outside the gene matches: 5. CDR3 length equals 13 residues. Germline V CDR1 and CDR2: SQVTM, ANQGSEA. The CDR3 here is CSADRAPYNEQFF. The CDR3 region has the DNA TGCAGCGCTGACAGGGCACCCTACAATGAGCAGTTCTTC.

DNA for the CDR3: TGTGCCAGCAGGCGTTCGGTGATTAATTCACCCCTCCACTTT. Its translation: CASRRSVINSPLHF. The genes are TRBV6-1 and TRBJ1-6; D remains unclear. CDR3 size: 14 residues. Trimming shortened V by 6 bases and J by 6 bases, and 12 bases separated the two germline ends. The germline gives CDR1 MNHNS, CDR2 SASEGT.

The chain couples TRBV27 to TRBJ1-2; 8 bases agree with TRBD1. The ends lost 6 bases at V and 2 bases at J; junction bases unmatched: 8. Germline CDR1 is MNHEY and CDR2 is SMNVEV (reference sequence). This CDR3 is 15 amino acids long. The CDR3 nucleotides are TGTGCCAGCAGCCCTCGGGCAGGGGGCAACTATGGCTACACCTTC. Amino acids: CASSPRAGGNYGYTF.

A few counts support this clonotype. The rearrangement joins TRBV3-1 to TRBJ2-1; 15 bases agree with TRBD2. Looked up from germline, CDR1 is LGHDT and CDR2 is YNNKEL (reference sequence). The V and J ends lost 4 bases and 4 bases, in that order; junction bases with no gene match: 5. The length of the CDR3 is 17 residues. The CDR3 DNA reads TGTGCCAGCAGCCGGACTAGCGGGAGGGGTCTGTACAATGAGCAGTTCTTC. It codes for CASSRTSGRGLYNEQFF.

The chain employs TRBV10-1 and TRBJ2-1; 7 bases fit TRBD1. The J call could be wrong; TRBJ2-7 is a better fit for the DNA end. CDR3 length: 15 residues. CDR1 WNHNN and CDR2 SYGVQD come from the germline V gene (reference sequence). The CDR3 spells CASSESGGGPYEQYF. CDR3 sequence (DNA): TGCGCCAGCAGTGAGTCAGGGGGCGGACCCTACGAGCAGTACTTC.

The genes are TRBV12-3 or TRBV12-4 and TRBJ1-5; a weak D match, TRBD1 (5 bases). The V and J ends lost 5 bases and 4 bases respectively, with 12 bases between them. This CDR3 has 14 amino acids. As DNA, the CDR3 is TGTGCCAGCAGTGGCCCGACAGCTAATCAGCCCCAGCATTTT. This encodes CASSGPTANQPQHF.

CDR3 sequence (DNA): TGTGCCAGCACCTCGACTAGCGGGGGACAGAACACCGGGGAGCTGTTTTTT. It encodes CASTSTSGGQNTGELFF. V usage is TRBV12-3 or TRBV12-4 and J usage is TRBJ2-2, with 12 bases that match TRBD2. V trimming: 7 bases; J trimming: 1 base; junction bases outside the gene matches: 7. This CDR3 has 17 amino acids.

This chain links TRBV12-3 or TRBV12-4 with TRBJ2-5, with TRBD1 as a possible D gene (5 bases). The J call is in doubt because the DNA end fits TRBJ2-1 better. This CDR3 is 13 amino acids long. The CDR3 DNA follows: TGTGCCAGCAGTTTAGGAGACAGAGAGACCCAGTTCTTC. It encodes CASSLGDRETQFF.

With regard to this clonotype: This sequence may be a read error, since a much larger clone differs from it by one base. This chain joins TRBV29-1 and TRBJ2-1, with TRBD1 matching 7 bases. The germline V gene encodes CDR1 SQVTM and CDR2 ANQGSEA. The CDR3 has 15 amino acids. The CDR3 region has the DNA TGCAGCGTTGTCTATCCGGGACAGTTTCCCAATGAGCGGTTCTTC. It encodes CSVVYPGQFPNERFF.

This clonotype showed up just a few times. The chain carries TRBV6-1 and TRBJ2-1; D is undetermined. With 1 base removed from V and 7 bases from J, the gap between germline ends came to 11 bases. This CDR3 is built from 14 residues. CDR1 and CDR2 from the germline V gene are MNHNS and SASEGT. The CDR3 DNA sequence: TGTGCCAGCAGTGAAGGTTGGCTCGGTAATGAGCAGTTCTTC. Translated: CASSEGWLGNEQFF.

This clonotype was seen more than once but under ten times. The genes are TRBV4-1 and TRBJ1-2, with D maybe TRBD1 (6 bases). CDR3 length: 15 residues. Germline CDR1 and CDR2: MGHRA and YSYEKL. Trimming stripped 0 bases from V and 6 bases from J, with 14 bases between. The chain's CDR3 is CASSQEGRRGDGYTF. The CDR3 nucleotides are TGCGCCAGCAGCCAAGAAGGGCGCAGGGGCGATGGCTACACCTTC.

The rearrangement uses TRBV11-2 and TRBJ2-1, with 7 bases lining up with TRBD2. CDR3 length: 17 residues. V shed 2 bases, J shed 0 bases, and the junction held 7 bases outside the gene matches. The V gene's germline CDR1 is SGHAT and CDR2 FQNNGV. CDR3 DNA sequence: TGTGCCAGCAGCTTATGGACCGGCGGGAGCTCCTACAATGAGCAGTTCTTC. This encodes CASSLWTGGSSYNEQFF.

This clonotype has more than one count but fewer than ten. The chain recombines TRBV27 with TRBJ2-1, with D possibly being TRBD1 (7 bases). CDR3 size: 16 residues. Between the trimmed V and J ends, which lost 5 bases and 6 bases, there was a span of 20 bases. Germline V gene sequence: CDR1 MNHEY, CDR2 SMNVEV (reference sequence). In nucleotides, the CDR3 is TGTGCCAGCAGTCAACGACTAGTGACAGGGAGCAATGAGCAGTTCTTC. Translated: CASSQRLVTGSNEQFF.

This clonotype was observed a handful of times. This chain uses TRBV20-1 with TRBJ2-6; D is ambiguous. This CDR3 is 13 amino acids long. The V end was cut by 3 bases, the J end by 4 bases, with 7 bases between. Germline V gene data show CDR1 as DFQATT and CDR2 as SNEGSKA (reference sequence). The DNA of the CDR3 is TGCAGTGCTAGTTTAGGGGGGGCCAACGTCCTGACTTTC. This codes for CSASLGGANVLTF.

The chain carries TRBV12-3 or TRBV12-4 and TRBJ1-4; D gene unclear. The CDR3 covers 16 residues. V gave up 7 bases and J gave up 0 bases, with 15 bases separating them. The CDR3 sequence: CASTNRTTPTNEKLFF. The CDR3 nucleotides are TGTGCCAGCACCAACCGGACCACTCCAACTAATGAAAAACTGTTTTTT.

This clonotype was observed a few times. The genes are TRBV5-1 and TRBJ2-5; 13 bases are shared with TRBD2. V lost 6 bases, J lost 5 bases, and 10 bases stayed unmatched. The CDR3 consists of 16 residues. Germline assignment: CDR1 SGHRS and CDR2 YFSETQ. As DNA, the CDR3 is TGCGCCAGCACCGGCGGACTAGCGGGAGTCGGGGAGACCCAGTACTTC. This sequence encodes CASTGGLAGVGETQYF.

The chain is built from TRBV24-1 and TRBJ2-7; 8 bases agree with TRBD1. J lost 5 bases, V lost 6 bases, and 8 bases had no gene match. The CDR3 is 14 residues long. Germline CDR1 KGHDR, CDR2 SFDVKD. CDR3 bases: TGTGCCACCAGTCCCAGGACAGGGTTCCACGAGCAGTACTTC. Encoded protein: CATSPRTGFHEQYF.

V and J are TRBV6-5 and TRBJ2-7; a possible D gene is TRBD1 (7 bases). The CDR3 totals 13 residues. The ends were cut back, 7 bases at V and 7 bases at J, with 17 bases in the middle. Germline assignment: CDR1 MNHEY and CDR2 SVGAGI. CDR3 loop: CASTRSGGKEQYF. In DNA, the CDR3 is TGTGCCAGCACGAGGTCAGGGGGGAAGGAGCAGTACTTC.

On this clonotype: At one of its ends the junction is not consistent with the germline gene, which may arise from a read error. The genes are TRBV2 and TRBJ1-1, with 7 bases lining up with TRBD1. Germline assignment: CDR1 SNHLY and CDR2 FYNNEI. The CDR3 contains 14 residues. The CDR3 loop is CASREGGRNTEAFF. The CDR3 DNA sequence: TGTGCCAGCAGGGAAGGGGGCAGGAACACTGAAGCTTTCTTT.

This chain joins TRBV20-1 and TRBJ1-1; D is ambiguous. V was pared by 0 bases and J by 6 bases, with 20 bases between. Germline V gene lookup returns CDR1 DFQATT and CDR2 SNEGSKA (reference sequence). The CDR3 extends over 16 amino acids. The CDR3 nucleotides read TGCAGTGCTAGAGACAAAACCCATGACGGGCACCCTGAAGCTTTCTTT. This encodes CSARDKTHDGHPEAFF.

V is TRBV12-3 or TRBV12-4 and J is TRBJ2-5; tentative D call: TRBD2 (5 bases). TRBJ2-7 matches the DNA end more closely, so the J call is doubtful. The CDR3 is 11 residues long. CDR3 DNA sequence: TGTGCCAAAACTGTACGGGGCGAGCAGTACTTC. This encodes CAKTVRGEQYF.